Below, 27 T cell receptor beta chains from the same sample are listed, as sequenced in a study of blood T cells in healthy people across ages. A second roughly 6 to 11 cycle PCR used barcoded and J-beta primers. TCRdb reanalysed the 5' RACE reads using MiXCR and keeps one entry per CDR3 protein. The profile shows about 1,600,000 distinct CDR3 sequences, 40% to 50% of them singletons. Sequencing input: blood. Every receptor here comes from a woman younger than 30 in good health.

V gene TRBV20-1 combines with J gene TRBJ1-1; D might be TRBD1 (5 bases). The germline gives CDR1 DFQATT, CDR2 SNEGSKA (reference sequence). This CDR3 region has 13 residues. V shed 7 bases and J shed 0 bases, with 12 bases lying between them. This CDR3 reads CSVPGRLNTEAFF. In nucleotides, the CDR3 is TGCAGTGTTCCGGGACGGCTGAACACTGAAGCTTTCTTT.

This clonotype was observed at least ten times. This sequence joins TRBV20-1 and TRBJ2-7; 10 positions agree with TRBD2. The CDR3 is 14 residues long. Germline trimming cut 4 bases from V and 1 base from J; bases unmatched to any gene: 4. Germline V gene sequence: CDR1 DFQATT, CDR2 SNEGSKA (reference sequence). CDR3 sequence reads: CSAISGRRSYEQYF. The CDR3 region has the DNA TGCAGTGCTATTAGCGGGAGGAGGTCCTACGAGCAGTACTTC.

The chain recombines TRBV6-5 with TRBJ1-3; D is possibly TRBD1 (6 bases). The V gene's germline CDR1 is MNHEY and CDR2 SVGAGI. The CDR3 contains 15 residues. V was shortened by 5 bases and J by 0 bases, with 11 bases between the two germline ends. This CDR3 is CASSRQATSGNTIYF. The CDR3 DNA is TGTGCCAGCAGTCGACAGGCGACCTCTGGAAACACCATATATTTT.

This clonotype has a handful of counts. The CDR3 region is CASSGSEETQYF. The CDR3 DNA sequence: TGTGCCAGTTCGGGTTCGGAGGAGACCCAGTACTTC. The chain carries TRBV12-3 or TRBV12-4 and TRBJ2-5; D ambiguous. The CDR3 consists of 12 residues. Trimming left V 9 bases short and J 5 bases short, with 13 bases between.

This clonotype has just a few counts. This chain uses TRBV7-7 with TRBJ2-1, with TRBD1 matching 10 bases. The CDR3 covers 15 residues. The V and J ends lost 5 bases and 8 bases, in that order; junction bases with no gene match: 9. Germline V gives CDR1 SSHAT, CDR2 FNYEAQ (reference sequence). CDR3 region: CASSVGTGTGDEQFF. The CDR3 bases are TGTGCCAGCAGCGTTGGAACCGGGACAGGGGATGAGCAGTTCTTC.

The rearrangement links TRBV3-1 to TRBJ2-1; D is uncertain. In germline, CDR1 is LGHDT, CDR2 YNNKEL (reference sequence). Trimming took off 2 bases at V and 10 bases at J, with 9 bases between the two ends. The CDR3 is 12 amino acids. The CDR3 loop is CASSQRIYEQFF. The CDR3 DNA reads TGTGCCAGCAGCCAACGTATCTACGAGCAGTTCTTC.

The rearrangement joins TRBV10-3 to TRBJ2-1, with TRBD2 identical over 8 bases. V lost 6 bases to trimming and J lost 5 bases; unmatched junction nucleotides: 6. The CDR3 length is 14 residues. Germline V gives CDR1 ENHRY, CDR2 SYGVKD. The CDR3 DNA sequence: TGTGCCATCAGCGCCGGGGGGGCGGACAATGAGCAGTTCTTC. Encoded protein: CAISAGGADNEQFF.

This clonotype was seen a few times. The chain has TRBV6-1 and TRBJ2-5, with 10 bases that match TRBD2. The CDR3 has 15 residues. Germline V lookup: CDR1 MNHNS, CDR2 SASEGT. The J segment lost 5 bases and the V segment lost 3 bases, leaving 6 bases of the junction unmatched. The DNA of the CDR3 is TGTGCCAGCAGTGAGTTAGCGGGGGGCTGGGAGACCCAGTACTTC. It encodes CASSELAGGWETQYF.

In DNA, the CDR3 is TGTGCCAGCAGAATCGCAGGGGCGAATAATTCACCCCTCCACTTT. Its translation: CASRIAGANNSPLHF. This chain uses TRBV27 with TRBJ1-6, with D possibly TRBD1 on 6 matching bases. From germline, CDR1 is MNHEY and CDR2 SMNVEV (reference sequence). This CDR3 has 15 amino acids. The V gene lost 6 bases and the J gene lost 5 bases, with 14 bases spanning the gap.

This chain uses TRBV29-1 with TRBJ2-1; TRBD2 matches at 8 bases. Germline values: CDR1 SQVTM, CDR2 ANQGSEA. The CDR3 runs 13 residues. J was trimmed by 9 bases and V by 4 bases; bases with no gene match: 8. CDR3 protein: CSVAPGGPLEQFF. The CDR3 DNA reads as TGCAGCGTTGCCCCGGGGGGGCCTCTTGAGCAGTTCTTC.

The genes are TRBV2 and TRBJ2-7, with D maybe TRBD1 (6 bases). The J call could be wrong; TRBJ2-5 is a better fit for the DNA end. The germline gives CDR1 SNHLY, CDR2 FYNNEI. CDR3 length equals 12 residues. The CDR3: CASSDRGATQYF. CDR3 coding DNA: TGTGCCAGCAGTGACAGGGGCGCGACCCAGTACTTC.

This chain uses TRBV20-1 with TRBJ1-3; possible D gene TRBD1, 5 bases. The V end lost 3 bases, the J end lost 4 bases, and 10 bases lay between the germline ends. Per germline, CDR1 DFQATT and CDR2 SNEGSKA (reference sequence). This CDR3 is 13 amino acids long. This chain's CDR3 is CSASEGLGNTIYF. CDR3 in DNA: TGCAGTGCTAGTGAGGGGCTGGGAAACACCATATATTTT.

The chain joins TRBV28 to TRBJ2-7, with a possible D match to TRBD2 (5 bases). The CDR3 length is 15 residues. The V end was cut by 4 bases, the J end by 0 bases, with 13 bases between. Germline-derived CDR1 and CDR2 are MDHEN and SYDVKM. CDR3: CASSSRTRLSYEQYF. CDR3 coding DNA: TGTGCCAGCAGTTCACGGACTCGACTCTCCTACGAGCAGTACTTC.

The chain has TRBV5-5 and TRBJ1-2; D is unresolved. The CDR3 runs to 15 residues. Germline loops: CDR1 SGHKS, CDR2 YYEKEE (reference sequence). The germline V and J ends were trimmed by 0 bases and 7 bases, with 16 bases remaining between them. The CDR3 sequence: CASSLVDIQSAGYTF. DNA for the CDR3: TGTGCCAGCAGCTTGGTTGATATTCAGTCGGCTGGCTACACCTTC.

This clonotype was seen just once. The chain is built from TRBV2 and TRBJ2-1; 9 bases are shared with TRBD2. This CDR3 is built from 13 residues. The germline CDR1 and CDR2 sequences are SNHLY and FYNNEI. The trim removed 5 bases at V and 10 bases at J, leaving 6 bases unmatched. In nucleotides, the CDR3 is TGTGCCAGCAGTCAGGGACTAGCCAGGGAGCAGTTCTTC. Its protein product is CASSQGLAREQFF.

The chain has TRBV6-1 and TRBJ1-1, with D perhaps TRBD1 (5 bases). Germline values: CDR1 MNHNS, CDR2 SASEGT. The V end lost 5 bases, the J end lost 6 bases, and 16 bases lay between the germline ends. The CDR3 extends over 14 amino acids. This CDR3 reads CASSSSDRVAEAFF. The DNA of the CDR3 is TGTGCCAGCAGTTCCTCCGACAGAGTCGCTGAAGCTTTCTTT.

This clonotype was picked up one time. The chain recombines TRBV4-1 with TRBJ1-1, with TRBD1 identical over 7 bases. Germline CDR1 MGHRA, CDR2 YSYEKL. The length of the CDR3 is 16 residues. The junction had 6 bases not matched to a gene; V was cut back by 2 bases and J by 0 bases. Written as DNA, the CDR3 is TGCGCCAGCAGCCAATGGAAGACAGGGATGAACACTGAAGCTTTCTTT. Protein sequence: CASSQWKTGMNTEAFF.

This rearrangement joins TRBV20-1 to TRBJ1-6; tentatively, D is TRBD1 (5 bases). This CDR3 region has 16 residues. V shed 3 bases and J shed 4 bases, with 16 bases lying between them. The germline gives CDR1 DFQATT, CDR2 SNEGSKA (reference sequence). The CDR3 loop is CSASPPGHFYNSPLHF. CDR3 sequence (DNA): TGCAGTGCTAGCCCCCCGGGGCACTTTTATAATTCACCCCTCCACTTT.

A few counts support this clonotype. This chain uses TRBV7-9 with TRBJ2-5, with 7 bases that match TRBD2. This CDR3 contains 15 residues. The junction had 8 bases not matched to a gene; V was cut back by 3 bases and J by 4 bases. The germline CDR1 and CDR2 sequences are SEHNR and FQNEAQ (reference sequence). The CDR3, as DNA: TGTGCCAGCAGCTTTTCGGGGGGTTCGGGAGAGACCCAGTACTTC. It encodes CASSFSGGSGETQYF.

The chain uses TRBV6-1 and TRBJ2-7; 9 nucleotides match TRBD2. Germline trimming cut 3 bases from V and 3 bases from J; bases unmatched to any gene: 6. Germline V gene sequence: CDR1 MNHNS, CDR2 SASEGT. This CDR3 spans 15 amino acids. CDR3 DNA: TGTGCCAGCAGTGAGGAGAGCGGGAGGAACTACGAGCAGTACTTC. This encodes CASSEESGRNYEQYF.

The chain's CDR3 is CAIMWGPNQPQHF. Written as DNA, the CDR3 is TGTGCCATCATGTGGGGCCCGAATCAGCCCCAGCATTTT. V gene TRBV10-3 combines with J gene TRBJ1-5; weak D call: TRBD1 (5 bases). This CDR3 is built from 13 residues. CDR1 ENHRY and CDR2 SYGVKD come from the germline V gene. Trimming cost V 7 bases and J 4 bases, with 11 bases left between them.

The chain is built from TRBV28 and TRBJ2-1, with 7 bases that match TRBD2. Germline CDR1 and CDR2: MDHEN and SYDVKM. CDR3 size: 14 residues. J gave up 3 bases and V 10 bases, and 9 bases lay outside the gene matches. In DNA, the CDR3 is TGTGCCACAGCTGGGCTAGCGGTCTACAATGAGCAGTTCTTC. Translating it yields CATAGLAVYNEQFF. The full variable domain, with the rest looked up from reference TRBV28 and TRBJ2-1, is DVKVTQSSRYLVKRTGEKVFLECVQDMDHENMFWYRQDPGLGLRLIYFSYDVKMKEKGDIPEGYSVSREKKERFSLILESASTNQTSMYLCATAGLAVYNEQFFGPGTRLTVL.

This clonotype was counted between two and nine times. V and J are TRBV10-3 and TRBJ2-3; 12 positions agree with TRBD2. The length of the CDR3 is 14 residues. J gave up 7 bases and V 6 bases, and 5 bases lay outside the gene matches. In germline, CDR1 is ENHRY, CDR2 SYGVKD. CDR3 DNA: TGTGCCATCAGGCTAGCGGGGGGGGACTATACGCAGTATTTT. Translation: CAIRLAGGDYTQYF.

CDR3 nucleotide sequence: TGTGCCACCAATTCTCCGACAGGGGAAGGATCACCCCTCCACTTT. Translated: CATNSPTGEGSPLHF. The chain joins TRBV10-3 to TRBJ1-6; 8 nucleotides align to TRBD1. Germline V gene sequence: CDR1 ENHRY, CDR2 SYGVKD. This CDR3 spans 15 amino acids. V dropped 10 bases and J dropped 10; count of bases not matched to a gene: 15.

The genes are TRBV12-3 or TRBV12-4 and TRBJ2-1; 12 bases agree with TRBD2. The J segment lost 7 bases and the V segment lost 6 bases, leaving 4 bases of the junction unmatched. This CDR3 spans 14 amino acids. This CDR3 is CASRWTSGDNEQFF. The DNA for the CDR3 is TGTGCCAGCAGATGGACTAGCGGGGATAATGAGCAGTTCTTC.

The V and J genes are TRBV9 and TRBJ2-7; TRBD1 agrees at 7 bases. From germline, CDR1 is SGDLS and CDR2 YYNGEE. The CDR3 runs to 16 residues. Trimming at V came to 0 bases and at J to 1 base, leaving 7 bases not matched to a gene. The CDR3 loop is CASSVGAVQGSYEQYF. CDR3 bases: TGTGCCAGCAGCGTAGGAGCAGTACAGGGGTCCTACGAGCAGTACTTC.

V and J are TRBV6-1 and TRBJ2-1; D remains ambiguous. Germline values: CDR1 MNHNS, CDR2 SASEGT. This CDR3 has 14 residues. The V and J ends lost 0 bases and 9 bases respectively, with 12 bases between them. The CDR3 DNA is TGTGCCAGCAGTGAAGCGAATCTAACGGCTGAGCAGTTCTTC. It codes for CASSEANLTAEQFF.